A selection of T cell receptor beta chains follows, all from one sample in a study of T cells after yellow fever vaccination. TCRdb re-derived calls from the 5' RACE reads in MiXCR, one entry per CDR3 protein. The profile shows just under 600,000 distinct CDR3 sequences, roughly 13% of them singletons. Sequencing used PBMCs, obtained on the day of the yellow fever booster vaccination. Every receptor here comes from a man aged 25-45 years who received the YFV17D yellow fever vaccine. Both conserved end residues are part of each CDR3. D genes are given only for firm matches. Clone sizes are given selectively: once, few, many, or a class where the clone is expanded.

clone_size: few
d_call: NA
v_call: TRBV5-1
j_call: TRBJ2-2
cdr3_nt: TGCGCCAGCAGCGAAGAGGGCAGCGCCGGGGAGCTGTTTTTT
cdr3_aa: CASSEEGSAGELFF

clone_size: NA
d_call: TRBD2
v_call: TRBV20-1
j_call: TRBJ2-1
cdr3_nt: TGCAGTGCCAGGACTAGCGGGAGGGCCCTCAATGAGCAGTTCTTC
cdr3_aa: CSARTSGRALNEQFF

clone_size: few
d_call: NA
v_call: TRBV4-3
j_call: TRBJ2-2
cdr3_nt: TGCGCCAGCAGCCAAGTCCCACAGGGCAGCGACGGGGAGCTGTTTTTT
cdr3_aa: CASSQVPQGSDGELFF

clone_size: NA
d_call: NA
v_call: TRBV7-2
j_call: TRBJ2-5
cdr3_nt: TGTGCCAGCCAAGAGTTCGAGACCCAGTACTTC
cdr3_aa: CASQEFETQYF

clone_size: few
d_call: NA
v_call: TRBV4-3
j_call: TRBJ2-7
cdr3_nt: TGCGCCAGCAGCCTACGGCAACAGATAGTCTACGAGCAGTACTTC
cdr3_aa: CASSLRQQIVYEQYF

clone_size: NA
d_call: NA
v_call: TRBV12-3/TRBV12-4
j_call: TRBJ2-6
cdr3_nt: TGTGCCAGCACTCGTGGGGTCTCTGGGGCCAACGTCCTGACTTTC
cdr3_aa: CASTRGVSGANVLTF

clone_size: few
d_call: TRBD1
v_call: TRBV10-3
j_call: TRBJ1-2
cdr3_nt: TGTGCCATCAGCGAAATAGGGACAGGGGACTATGGCTACACCTTC
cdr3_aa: CAISEIGTGDYGYTF

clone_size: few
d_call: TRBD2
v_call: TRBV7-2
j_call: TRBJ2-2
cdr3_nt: TGTGCCAGCAGCTTGACTAGCGGTAACAACGGGGAGCTGTTTTTT
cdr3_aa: CASSLTSGNNGELFF

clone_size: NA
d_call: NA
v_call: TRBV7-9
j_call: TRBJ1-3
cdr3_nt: TGTGCCAGCAGCTCAAGGGGGGGCTCAGGAAACACCATATATTTT
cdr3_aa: CASSSRGGSGNTIYF

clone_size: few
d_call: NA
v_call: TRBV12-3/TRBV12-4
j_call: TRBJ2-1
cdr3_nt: TGTGCCAGCAGTAGAGCTGTCGGCTTTGAGCAGTTCTTC
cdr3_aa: CASSRAVGFEQFF

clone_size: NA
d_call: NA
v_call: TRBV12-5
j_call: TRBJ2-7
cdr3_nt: TGTGCTAGTGGTGCCAGCTACGAGCAGTACTTC
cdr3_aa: CASGASYEQYF

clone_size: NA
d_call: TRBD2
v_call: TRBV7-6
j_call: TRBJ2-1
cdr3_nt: TGTGCCAGCAGCCGCCGGGTAGCGGGAGGAAAGAATGAGCAGTTCTTC
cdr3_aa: CASSRRVAGGKNEQFF

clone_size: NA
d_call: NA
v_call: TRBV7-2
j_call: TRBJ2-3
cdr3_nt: TGTGCCAGCAGCTTAGCCGGGCCCAGCCCAGATACGCAGTATTTT
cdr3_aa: CASSLAGPSPDTQYF

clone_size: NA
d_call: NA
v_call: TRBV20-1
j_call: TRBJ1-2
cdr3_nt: TGCAGTGCTGGCTGGGGAAACTATGGCTACACCTTC
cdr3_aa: CSAGWGNYGYTF

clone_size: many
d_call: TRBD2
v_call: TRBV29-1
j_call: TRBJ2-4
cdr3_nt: TGCAGCGTTGAGATAGCGGGAGCGGGGGTGGGAAACATTCAGTACTTC
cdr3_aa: CSVEIAGAGVGNIQYF

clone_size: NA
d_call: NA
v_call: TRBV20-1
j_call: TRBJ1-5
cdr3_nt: TGCAGTGCTAGAGAAATATCTCAGCCCCAGCATTTT
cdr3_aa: CSAREISQPQHF

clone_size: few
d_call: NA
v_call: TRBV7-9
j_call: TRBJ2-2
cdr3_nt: TGTGCCAGCAGCTTAGACGCCACCGGGGAGCTGTTTTTT
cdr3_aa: CASSLDATGELFF

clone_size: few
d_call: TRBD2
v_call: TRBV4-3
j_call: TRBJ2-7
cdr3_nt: TGCGCCAGCAGCCAAGACCCTAGCGGGAGATACGACGAGCAGTACTTC
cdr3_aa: CASSQDPSGRYDEQYF

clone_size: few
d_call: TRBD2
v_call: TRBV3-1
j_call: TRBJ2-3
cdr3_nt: TGTGCCAGCAGCCGGACTAGTCCGTTGACAGATACGCAGTATTTT
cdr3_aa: CASSRTSPLTDTQYF

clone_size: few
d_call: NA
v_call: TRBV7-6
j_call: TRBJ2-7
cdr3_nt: TGTGCCAGCAGCTTAGGACCCCGGGACGCTTCCTACGAGCAGTACTTC
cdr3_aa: CASSLGPRDASYEQYF